This T cell receptor (beta chain) was sequenced for a study of shared clonotypes between healthy human individuals. Germline V gene lookup returns CDR1 SEHNR and CDR2 FQNEAQ (reference sequence). V lost 6 bases to trimming and J lost 5 bases, with 7 bases between them. CDR3 size: 11 residues. CD45RO-negative, CCR7-selected cells formed the naive CD8 fraction, which excluded terminally differentiated effector memory CD45RA+ cells. The count of this clone is one. Sequenced by immunoSEQ multiplex PCR; TCRdb stores in-frame clones only, minus some. This table has 450,000 to 700,000 clones, about 95% appearing once.

Sequenced input: naive CD8+ T cells sorted from blood. The receptor's source is a woman aged 25 to 39 in good health. This sequence joins TRBV7-9 and TRBJ2-5, with TRBD1 as a possible D gene (6 bases). CDR3 sequence (DNA): TGTGCCAGCAGGAGGGGGGAGACCCAGTACTTC. Amino acids: CASRRGETQYF. Drawing the rest from reference TRBV7-9 and TRBJ2-5, the complete variable domain is DTGVSQNPRHKITKRGQNVTFRCDPISEHNRLYWYRQTLGQGPEFLTYFQNEAQLEKSRLLSDRFSAERPKGSFSTLEIQRTEQGDSAMYLCASRRGETQYFGPGTRLLVL.